A selection of T cell receptor beta chains follows, all from one sample in a study of T cells after yellow fever vaccination. Using its own MiXCR run on the 5' RACE reads, TCRdb lists one record per CDR3 protein. The table records about 320,000 distinct CDR3 sequences, approximately 4.3% of them present only once. The sequences come from PBMCs, collected 15 days after the yellow fever booster vaccination. The receptors originated from a man younger than 35 who received the YFV17D yellow fever vaccine. Each CDR3 is given with its conserved first and last residue. The size of a clone is reported for some rows only, either as once, few or many, or as a class for expanded clones.

15 NA TRBV5-1 CASSSRTGEYEGQFF
16 many TRBV20-1 CSASRRRTGGFSPLHF
15 few TRBV5-1 CASSLNTGGIYEQYF
16 few TRBV18 CASSPSSGIAGNTIYF
15 many TRBV7-2 CASSFSRPATDTQYF
16 NA TRBV7-9 CASSHWTGGTNEKLFF
14 NA TRBV12-3/TRBV12-4 CASSLASGKQPQHF
16 many TRBV5-6 CASSLALGRTNYGYTF
14 NA TRBV7-9 CASSPGTDNTEAFF
17 NA TRBV21-1 CASSKKGGSGNDQPQHF